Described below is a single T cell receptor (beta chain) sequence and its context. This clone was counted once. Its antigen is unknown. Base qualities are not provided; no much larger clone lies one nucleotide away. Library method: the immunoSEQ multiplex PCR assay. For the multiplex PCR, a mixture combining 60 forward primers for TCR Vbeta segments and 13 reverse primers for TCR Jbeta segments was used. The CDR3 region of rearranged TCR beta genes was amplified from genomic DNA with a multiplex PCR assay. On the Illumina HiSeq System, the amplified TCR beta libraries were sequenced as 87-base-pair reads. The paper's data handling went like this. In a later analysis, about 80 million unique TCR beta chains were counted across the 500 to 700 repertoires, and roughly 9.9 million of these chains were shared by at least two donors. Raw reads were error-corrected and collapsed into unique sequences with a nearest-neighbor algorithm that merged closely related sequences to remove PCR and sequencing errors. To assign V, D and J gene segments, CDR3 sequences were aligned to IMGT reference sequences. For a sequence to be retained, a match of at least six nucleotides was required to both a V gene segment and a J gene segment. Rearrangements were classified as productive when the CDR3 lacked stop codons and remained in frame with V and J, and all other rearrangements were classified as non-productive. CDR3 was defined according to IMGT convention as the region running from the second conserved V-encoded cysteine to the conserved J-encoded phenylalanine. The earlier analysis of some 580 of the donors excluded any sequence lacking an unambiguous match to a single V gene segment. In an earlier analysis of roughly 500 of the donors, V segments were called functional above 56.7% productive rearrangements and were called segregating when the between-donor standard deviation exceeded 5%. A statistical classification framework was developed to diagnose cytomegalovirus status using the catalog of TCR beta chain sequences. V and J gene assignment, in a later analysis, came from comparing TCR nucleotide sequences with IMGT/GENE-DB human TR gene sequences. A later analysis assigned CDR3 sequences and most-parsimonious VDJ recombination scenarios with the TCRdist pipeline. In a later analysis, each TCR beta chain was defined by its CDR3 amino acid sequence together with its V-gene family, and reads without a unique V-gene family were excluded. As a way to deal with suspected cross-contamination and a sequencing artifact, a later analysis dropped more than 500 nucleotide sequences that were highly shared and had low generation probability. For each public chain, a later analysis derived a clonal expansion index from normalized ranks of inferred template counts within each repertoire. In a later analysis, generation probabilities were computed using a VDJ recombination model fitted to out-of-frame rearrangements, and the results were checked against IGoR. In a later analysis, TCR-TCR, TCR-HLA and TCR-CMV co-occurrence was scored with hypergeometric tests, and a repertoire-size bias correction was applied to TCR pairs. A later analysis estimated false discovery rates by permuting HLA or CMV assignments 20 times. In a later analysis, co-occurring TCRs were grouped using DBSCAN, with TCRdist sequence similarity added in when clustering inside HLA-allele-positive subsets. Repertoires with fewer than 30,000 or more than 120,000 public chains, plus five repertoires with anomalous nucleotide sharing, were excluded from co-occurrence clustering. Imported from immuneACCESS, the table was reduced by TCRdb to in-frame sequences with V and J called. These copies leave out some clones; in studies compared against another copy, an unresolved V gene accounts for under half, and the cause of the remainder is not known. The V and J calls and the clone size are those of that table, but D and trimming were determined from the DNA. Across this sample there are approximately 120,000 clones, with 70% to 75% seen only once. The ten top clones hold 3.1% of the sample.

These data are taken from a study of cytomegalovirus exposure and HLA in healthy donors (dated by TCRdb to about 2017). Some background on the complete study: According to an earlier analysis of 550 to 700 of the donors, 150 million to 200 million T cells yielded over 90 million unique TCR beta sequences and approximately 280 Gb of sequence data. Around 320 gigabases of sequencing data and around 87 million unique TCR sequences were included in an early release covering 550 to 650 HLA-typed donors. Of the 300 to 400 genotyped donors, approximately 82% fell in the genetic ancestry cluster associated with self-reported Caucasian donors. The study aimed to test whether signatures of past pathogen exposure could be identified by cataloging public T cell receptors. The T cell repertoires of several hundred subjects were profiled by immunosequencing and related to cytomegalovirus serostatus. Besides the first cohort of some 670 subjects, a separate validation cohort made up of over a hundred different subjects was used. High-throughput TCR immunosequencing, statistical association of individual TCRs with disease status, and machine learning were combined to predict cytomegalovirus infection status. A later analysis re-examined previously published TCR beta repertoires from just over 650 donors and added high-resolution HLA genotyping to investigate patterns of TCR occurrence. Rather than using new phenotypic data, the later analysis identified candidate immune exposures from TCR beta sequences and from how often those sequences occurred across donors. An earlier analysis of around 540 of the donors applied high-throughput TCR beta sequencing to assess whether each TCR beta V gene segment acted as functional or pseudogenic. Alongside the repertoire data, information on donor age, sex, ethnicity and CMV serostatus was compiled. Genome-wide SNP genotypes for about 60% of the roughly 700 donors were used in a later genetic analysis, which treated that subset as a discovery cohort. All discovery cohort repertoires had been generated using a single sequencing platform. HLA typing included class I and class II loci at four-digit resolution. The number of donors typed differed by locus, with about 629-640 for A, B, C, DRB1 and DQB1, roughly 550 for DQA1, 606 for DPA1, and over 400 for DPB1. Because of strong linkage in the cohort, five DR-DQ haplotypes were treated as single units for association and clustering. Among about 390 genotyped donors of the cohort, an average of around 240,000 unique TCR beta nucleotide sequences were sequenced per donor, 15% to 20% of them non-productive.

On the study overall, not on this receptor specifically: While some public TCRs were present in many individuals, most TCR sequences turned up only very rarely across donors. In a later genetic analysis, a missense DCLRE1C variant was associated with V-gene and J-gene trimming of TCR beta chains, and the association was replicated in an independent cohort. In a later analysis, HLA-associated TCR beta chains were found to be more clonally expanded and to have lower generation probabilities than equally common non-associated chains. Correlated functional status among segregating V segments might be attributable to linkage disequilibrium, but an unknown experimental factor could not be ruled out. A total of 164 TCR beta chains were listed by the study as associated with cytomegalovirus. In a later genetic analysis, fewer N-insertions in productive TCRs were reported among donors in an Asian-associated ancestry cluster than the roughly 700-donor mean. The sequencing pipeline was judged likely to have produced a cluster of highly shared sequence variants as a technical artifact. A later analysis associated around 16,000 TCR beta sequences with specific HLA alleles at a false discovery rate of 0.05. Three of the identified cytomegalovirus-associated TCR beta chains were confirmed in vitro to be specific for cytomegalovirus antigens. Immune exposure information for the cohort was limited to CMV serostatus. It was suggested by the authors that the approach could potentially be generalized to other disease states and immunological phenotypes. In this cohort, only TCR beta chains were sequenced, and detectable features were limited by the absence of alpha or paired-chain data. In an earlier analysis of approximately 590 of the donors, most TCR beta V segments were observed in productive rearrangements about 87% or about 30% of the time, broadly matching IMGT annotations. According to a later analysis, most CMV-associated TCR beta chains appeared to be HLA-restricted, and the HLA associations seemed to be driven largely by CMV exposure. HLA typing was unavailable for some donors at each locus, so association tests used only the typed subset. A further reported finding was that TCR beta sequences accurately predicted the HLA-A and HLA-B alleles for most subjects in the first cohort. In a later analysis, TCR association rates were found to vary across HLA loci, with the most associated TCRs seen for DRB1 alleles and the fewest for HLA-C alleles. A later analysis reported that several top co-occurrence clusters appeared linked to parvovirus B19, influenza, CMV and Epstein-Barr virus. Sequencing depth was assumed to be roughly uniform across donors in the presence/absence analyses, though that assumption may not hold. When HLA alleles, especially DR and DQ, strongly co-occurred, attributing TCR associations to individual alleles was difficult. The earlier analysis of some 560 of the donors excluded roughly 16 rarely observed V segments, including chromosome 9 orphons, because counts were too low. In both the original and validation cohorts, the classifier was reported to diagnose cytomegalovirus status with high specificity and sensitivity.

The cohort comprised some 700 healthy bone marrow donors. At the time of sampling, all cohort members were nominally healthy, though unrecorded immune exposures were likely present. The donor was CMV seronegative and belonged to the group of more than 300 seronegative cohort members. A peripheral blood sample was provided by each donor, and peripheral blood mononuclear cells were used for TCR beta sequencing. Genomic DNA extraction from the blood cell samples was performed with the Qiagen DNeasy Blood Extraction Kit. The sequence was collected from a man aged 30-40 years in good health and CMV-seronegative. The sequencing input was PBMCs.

The DNA reads as follows: TGTGCCAGCAGCTTAGCGCGAGAGACCCAGTACTTC. Its protein reads: CASSLARETQYF. The chain couples TRBV11-1 to TRBJ2-5; no D gene call is confident. The CDR3, from cysteine to phenylalanine, totals 12 residues. Only the CDR3 part of the read is kept: 36 bases, read in frame from the first base. Trimming at the junction amounts to 0 bases on V and 4 bases on J, and the germline ends lie 3 bases apart. CDR1 is given as SGHAT and CDR2 as FQDESV, both from the germline V gene (reference sequence).